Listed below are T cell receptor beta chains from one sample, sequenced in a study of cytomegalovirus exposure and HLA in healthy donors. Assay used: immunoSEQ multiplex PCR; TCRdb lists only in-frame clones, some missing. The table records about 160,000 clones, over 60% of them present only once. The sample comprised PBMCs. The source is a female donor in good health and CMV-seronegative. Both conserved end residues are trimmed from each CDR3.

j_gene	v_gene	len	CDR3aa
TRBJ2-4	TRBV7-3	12	ASSKGGGKNSQY
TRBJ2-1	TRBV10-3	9	AIQGSIEQF
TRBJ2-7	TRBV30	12	AWRTGAALGEQY
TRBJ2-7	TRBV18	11	ASSPGQGIGQY
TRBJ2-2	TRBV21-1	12	ASSIKHNTGELF
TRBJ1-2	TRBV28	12	ASSLSRGSGGYT
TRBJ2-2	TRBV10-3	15	AISGRQGASNTGELF
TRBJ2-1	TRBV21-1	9	ASRQGNEQF
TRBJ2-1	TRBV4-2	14	ASSQESSGGAKEQF
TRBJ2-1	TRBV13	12	ASSLPDSGNEQF
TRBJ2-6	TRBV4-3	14	ASSRAGFSGANVLT
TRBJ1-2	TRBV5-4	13	ASSSAGGKGYGYT
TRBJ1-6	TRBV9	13	ASSTYGQSYSPLH
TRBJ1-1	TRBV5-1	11	ASSLRGNTEAF
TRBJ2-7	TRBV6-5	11	ASSQGHIYEQY
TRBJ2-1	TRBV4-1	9	ASSQGPEQF
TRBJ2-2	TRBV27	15	ASTRSGTVFNTGELF
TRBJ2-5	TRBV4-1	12	ASSLHWDSSGQY